This T cell receptor (beta chain) comes out of a study of cytomegalovirus exposure and HLA in healthy donors. Study overall: Drawn from HLA-typed donors, around 85 million unique TCRs were held in an early data release. When fewer than 400 donors were genotyped, roughly four fifths of them were found to fall in the Caucasian-associated ancestry cluster. General observations from the study: Of the V segments, some could not be distinguished, including TRBV6-2 and TRBV6-3, and were excluded.

A word on this clone: Its cognate antigen is unknown.

Germline V CDR1 and CDR2: MGHRA, YSYEKL. V lost 3 bases to trimming and J lost 1 base; unmatched junction nucleotides: 6. The CDR3 has 16 amino acids. In the PCR, 60 Vbeta and 13 Jbeta primers were used. Only in-frame clones appear in the TCRdb table, and some are missing; sequencing was by immunoSEQ multiplex PCR. The data contain about 180,000 clones, around four fifths of them seen just once; the ten biggest clones take up roughly 3.6%. The source material was PBMCs. This TCR was recovered from a woman in her fifties or sixties in good health and CMV-seropositive. The chain carries TRBV4-1 and TRBJ1-5; 7 bases match TRBD1. The CDR3 sequence: CASSQNRGLSNQPQHF. In DNA form, the CDR3 reads TGCGCCAGCAGCCAGAATAGGGGGCTGAGCAATCAGCCCCAGCATTTT.